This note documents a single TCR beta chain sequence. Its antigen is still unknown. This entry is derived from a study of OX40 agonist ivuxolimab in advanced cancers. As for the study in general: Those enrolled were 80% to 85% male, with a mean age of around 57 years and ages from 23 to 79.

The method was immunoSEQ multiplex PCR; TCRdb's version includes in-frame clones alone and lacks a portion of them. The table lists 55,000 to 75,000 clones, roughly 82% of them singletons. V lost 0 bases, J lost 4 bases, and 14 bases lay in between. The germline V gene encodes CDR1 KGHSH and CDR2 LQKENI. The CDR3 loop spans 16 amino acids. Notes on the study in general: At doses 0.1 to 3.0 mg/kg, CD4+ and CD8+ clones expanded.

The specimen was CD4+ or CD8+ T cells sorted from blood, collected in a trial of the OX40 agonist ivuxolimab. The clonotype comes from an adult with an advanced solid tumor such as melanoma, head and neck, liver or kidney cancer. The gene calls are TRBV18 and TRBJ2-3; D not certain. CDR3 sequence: CASSPPIRTWADTQYF. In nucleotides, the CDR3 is TGTGCCAGCTCACCACCGATCAGGACCTGGGCAGATACGCAGTATTTT.